The T cell receptor (beta chain) under discussion was sequenced for a study of CD8 T cells in Susac syndrome. An amount of RNA that ranged from roughly 0.45 to 1 ug was reverse transcribed with random hexamers. Amplification of the TCR beta CDR3 was carried out by immunoSEQ multiplex PCR, which spanned a total of 54 Vbeta and 13 Jbeta segments. One entry per CDR3 protein, called by TCRdb with MiXCR from the immunoSEQ multiplex PCR reads. The profile shows 55,000 to 80,000 distinct CDR3 sequences, 93% of them singletons. Germline V CDR1 and CDR2: LNHDA, SQIVND (reference sequence). V shed 2 bases and J shed 6 bases, with 11 bases lying between them. CDR3 length equals 14 residues.

The receptor comes from a human donor with Susac syndrome. Sequenced: CD4+ T cells from PBMCs. V and J are TRBV19 and TRBJ2-1, with D possibly TRBD2 on 6 matching bases. This chain's CDR3 is CASSITGLLNEQFF. The CDR3 DNA is TGTGCCAGTAGTATAACGGGACTCCTCAATGAGCAGTTCTTC.